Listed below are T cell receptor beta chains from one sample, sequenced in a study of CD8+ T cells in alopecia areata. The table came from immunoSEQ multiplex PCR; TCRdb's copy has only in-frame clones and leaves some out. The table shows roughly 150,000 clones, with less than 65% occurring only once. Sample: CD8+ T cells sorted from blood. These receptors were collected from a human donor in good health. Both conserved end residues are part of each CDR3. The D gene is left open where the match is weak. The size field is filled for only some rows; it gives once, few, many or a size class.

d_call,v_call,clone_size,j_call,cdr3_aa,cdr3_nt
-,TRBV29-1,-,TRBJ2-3,CSVELAGALMRTQYF,TGCAGCGTTGAACTGGCGGGGGCCCTCATGCGGACGCAGTATTTT
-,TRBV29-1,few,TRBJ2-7,CSVGGLSYEQYF,TGCAGCGTTGGGGGACTCTCCTACGAGCAGTACTTC
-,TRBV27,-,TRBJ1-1,CASNTPYAAARGTEAFF,TGTGCCAGCAACACCCCCTATGCGGCAGCCCGGGGGACTGAAGCTTTCTTT
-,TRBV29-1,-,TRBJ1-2,CSVQGPIYYGYTF,TGCAGCGTTCAAGGCCCCATCTACTATGGCTACACCTTC
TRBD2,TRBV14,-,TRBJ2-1,CASSPTSGAYNEQFF,TGTGCCAGCAGCCCGACTAGCGGTGCCTACAATGAGCAGTTCTTC
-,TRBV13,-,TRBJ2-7,CASSPGPQPSEQYF,TGTGCCAGCAGCCCAGGGCCACAGCCGAGCGAGCAGTACTTC
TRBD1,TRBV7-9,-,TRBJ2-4,CASEDYDRGEDIQYF,TGTGCCAGCGAGGACTACGACAGGGGGGAAGACATTCAGTACTTC
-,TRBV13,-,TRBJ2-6,CASTRQSHVGGANVLTF,TGTGCCAGCACAAGACAGTCCCATGTAGGTGGGGCCAACGTCCTGACTTTC
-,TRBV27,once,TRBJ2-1,CASSRYSSYNEQFF,TGTGCCAGTAGCAGGTACAGCTCCTACAATGAGCAGTTCTTC
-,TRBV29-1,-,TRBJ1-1,CSVRSKGAEAFF,TGCAGCGTTCGCTCCAAAGGGGCTGAAGCTTTCTTT
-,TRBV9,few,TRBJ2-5,CASSVGGGEGETQYF,TGTGCCAGCAGCGTAGGAGGCGGAGAGGGGGAGACCCAGTACTTC
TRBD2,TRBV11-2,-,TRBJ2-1,CASSLAGGVFNEQFF,TGTGCCAGCAGCTTAGCGGGAGGGGTTTTCAATGAGCAGTTCTTC
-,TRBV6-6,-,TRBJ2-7,CASGKGEQYF,TGTGCCAGCGGAAAGGGGGAGCAGTACTTC
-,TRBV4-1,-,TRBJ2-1,CASSQATPGSGLYNEQFF,TGCGCCAGCAGCCAAGCTACCCCCGGGAGTGGTCTCTACAATGAGCAGTTCTTC
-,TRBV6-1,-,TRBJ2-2,CASSEGLVNTGELFF,TGTGCCAGCAGTGAGGGTTTAGTGAACACCGGGGAGCTGTTTTTT
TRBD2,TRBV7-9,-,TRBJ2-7,CASSSAGRPYEQYF,TGTGCCAGCAGCTCAGCGGGAAGGCCCTACGAGCAGTACTTC
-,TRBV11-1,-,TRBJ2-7,CASSPDYEQYF,TGTGCCAGCAGCCCTGACTACGAGCAGTACTTC
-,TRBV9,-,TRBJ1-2,CASSVAIGRDSNYGYTF,TGTGCCAGCAGCGTAGCTATTGGGAGGGATTCTAACTATGGCTACACCTTC
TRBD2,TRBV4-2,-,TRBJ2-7,CASSQATSGSYEQYF,TGTGCCAGCAGCCAAGCCACTAGCGGCTCCTACGAGCAGTACTTC
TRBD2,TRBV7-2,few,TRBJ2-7,CASSLEGLAGREQYF,TGTGCCAGCAGCTTAGAGGGACTAGCGGGACGGGAGCAGTACTTC
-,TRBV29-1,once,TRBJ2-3,CSVEDLDHSGTDTQYF,TGCAGCGTTGAAGATCTGGACCACTCTGGCACAGATACGCAGTATTTT
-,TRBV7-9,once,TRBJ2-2,CASSLAGENTGELFF,TGTGCCAGCAGCTTAGCGGGAGAGAACACCGGGGAGCTGTTTTTT
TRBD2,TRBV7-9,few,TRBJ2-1,CASSTRTSGNNEQFF,TGTGCCAGCAGCACCCGGACTAGCGGCAACAATGAGCAGTTCTTC
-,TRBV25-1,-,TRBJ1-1,CASLFAAGGNTEAFF,TGTGCCAGCCTCTTCGCGGCAGGCGGGAACACTGAAGCTTTCTTT